A selection of T cell receptor beta chains follows, all from one sample in a study of identical twins. MiXCR was run by TCRdb on the 5' RACE reads, yielding one entry per CDR3 protein. The sample has approximately 630,000 distinct CDR3 sequences; about 7.1% are singletons. In addition, the sample was reused for a study of yellow fever vaccine responses in identical twins.

The sequenced sample consisted of PBMCs. These receptors originate from a woman aged 18 to 35 in good health. Each CDR3 is given with its conserved first and last residue. D genes are given only for firm matches. Clone size is shown for a subset of rows, as once, few, many or a class of expanded clone.

V gene: TRBV7-9
J gene: TRBJ1-1
D gene: .
clone size: .
CDR3 protein: CASSLAGRLAEAFF
CDR3 DNA: TGTGCCAGCAGCTTAGCTGGGCGTCTCGCGGAAGCTTTCTTT

V gene: TRBV5-1
J gene: TRBJ1-1
D gene: .
clone size: .
CDR3 protein: CASSMGGTQNTEAFF
CDR3 DNA: TGCGCCAGCAGCATGGGCGGGACACAGAACACTGAAGCTTTCTTT

V gene: TRBV6-1
J gene: TRBJ1-5
D gene: .
clone size: .
CDR3 protein: CASSLGAGSPQGQPQHF
CDR3 DNA: TGTGCCAGCAGTCTCGGGGCAGGTAGTCCGCAGGGTCAGCCCCAGCATTTT

V gene: TRBV4-1
J gene: TRBJ2-1
D gene: TRBD2
clone size: .
CDR3 protein: CASSQEGSGVGWDEQFF
CDR3 DNA: TGCGCCAGCAGCCAAGAGGGTAGCGGGGTTGGTTGGGATGAGCAGTTCTTC

V gene: TRBV11-2
J gene: TRBJ2-1
D gene: TRBD2
clone size: few
CDR3 protein: CASSLVAGLYNEQFF
CDR3 DNA: TGTGCCAGCAGCTTAGTAGCGGGGCTCTACAATGAGCAGTTCTTC

V gene: TRBV29-1
J gene: TRBJ2-1
D gene: .
clone size: few
CDR3 protein: CSVGTGTSSYNEQFF
CDR3 DNA: TGCAGCGTCGGTACAGGGACCAGCTCCTACAATGAGCAGTTCTTC

V gene: TRBV4-1
J gene: TRBJ2-3
D gene: .
clone size: many
CDR3 protein: CASSTGQAEIYRTDTQYF
CDR3 DNA: TGCGCCAGCAGCACGGGACAAGCCGAAATCTACCGCACAGATACGCAGTATTTT

V gene: TRBV14
J gene: TRBJ2-3
D gene: .
clone size: few
CDR3 protein: CASSQAHPLETQYF
CDR3 DNA: TGTGCCAGCAGCCAAGCTCATCCACTAGAGACGCAGTATTTT

V gene: TRBV5-1
J gene: TRBJ2-3
D gene: .
clone size: many
CDR3 protein: CASRGGLHGSTDTQYF
CDR3 DNA: TGCGCCAGCCGAGGAGGTCTTCATGGTAGCACAGATACGCAGTATTTT

V gene: TRBV21-1
J gene: TRBJ1-1
D gene: .
clone size: few
CDR3 protein: CASSKARGTPNTEAFF
CDR3 DNA: TGTGCCAGCAGCAAAGCCCGCGGGACACCGAACACTGAAGCTTTCTTT

V gene: TRBV12-3/TRBV12-4
J gene: TRBJ2-7
D gene: TRBD2
clone size: few
CDR3 protein: CASSLGLAGDPVSYEQYF
CDR3 DNA: TGTGCCAGCAGTTTAGGGCTAGCGGGAGACCCAGTCTCCTACGAGCAGTACTTC

V gene: TRBV10-3
J gene: TRBJ2-3
D gene: .
clone size: many
CDR3 protein: CAISEGDGTSTDTQYF
CDR3 DNA: TGTGCCATCAGTGAAGGAGACGGAACTAGCACAGATACGCAGTATTTT

V gene: TRBV24-1
J gene: TRBJ2-1
D gene: .
clone size: few
CDR3 protein: CATSDGTPTGEQFF
CDR3 DNA: TGTGCCACCAGTGATGGGACTCCTACTGGGGAGCAGTTCTTC

V gene: TRBV28
J gene: TRBJ1-1
D gene: TRBD1
clone size: few
CDR3 protein: CASSWDRRIRNTEAFF
CDR3 DNA: TGTGCCAGCAGTTGGGACAGGCGGATTCGGAACACTGAAGCTTTCTTT

V gene: TRBV4-1
J gene: TRBJ2-5
D gene: .
clone size: few
CDR3 protein: CASSQDLGGGRETQYF
CDR3 DNA: TGCGCCAGCAGCCAAGATCTTGGGGGGGGGCGAGAGACCCAGTACTTC

V gene: TRBV4-1
J gene: TRBJ1-2
D gene: .
clone size: many
CDR3 protein: CASSQDGYGYTF
CDR3 DNA: TGCGCCAGCAGCCAAGATGGCTATGGCTACACCTTC

V gene: TRBV5-5
J gene: TRBJ2-1
D gene: .
clone size: few
CDR3 protein: CASSLVDSRNEQFF
CDR3 DNA: TGTGCCAGCAGCTTGGTTGACAGCCGAAATGAGCAGTTCTTC

V gene: TRBV7-2
J gene: TRBJ2-4
D gene: TRBD2
clone size: many
CDR3 protein: CASSLGLAGTPKNIQYF
CDR3 DNA: TGTGCCAGCAGCCTGGGACTAGCGGGAACTCCCAAAAACATTCAGTACTTC

V gene: TRBV28
J gene: TRBJ2-2
D gene: TRBD2
clone size: .
CDR3 protein: CASKLPTTSGGGELFF
CDR3 DNA: TGTGCCAGCAAGCTTCCGACGACTAGCGGGGGCGGGGAGCTGTTTTTT